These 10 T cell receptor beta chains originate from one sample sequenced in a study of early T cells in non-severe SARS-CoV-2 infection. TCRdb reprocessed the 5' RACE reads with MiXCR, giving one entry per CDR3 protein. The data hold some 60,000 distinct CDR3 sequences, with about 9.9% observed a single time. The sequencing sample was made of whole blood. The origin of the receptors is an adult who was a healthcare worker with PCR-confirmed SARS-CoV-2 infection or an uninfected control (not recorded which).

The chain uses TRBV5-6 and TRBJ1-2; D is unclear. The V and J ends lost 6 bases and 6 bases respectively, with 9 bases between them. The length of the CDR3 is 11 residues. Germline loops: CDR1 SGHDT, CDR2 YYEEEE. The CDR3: CASKYMDGYTF. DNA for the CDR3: TGTGCCAGCAAATACATGGATGGCTACACCTTC.

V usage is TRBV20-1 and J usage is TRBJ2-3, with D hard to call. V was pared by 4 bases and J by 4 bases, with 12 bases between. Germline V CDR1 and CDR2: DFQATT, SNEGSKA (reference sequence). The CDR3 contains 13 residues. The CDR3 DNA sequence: TGCAGTGCTAACCTCCAGACCTCAGATACGCAGTATTTT. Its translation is CSANLQTSDTQYF.

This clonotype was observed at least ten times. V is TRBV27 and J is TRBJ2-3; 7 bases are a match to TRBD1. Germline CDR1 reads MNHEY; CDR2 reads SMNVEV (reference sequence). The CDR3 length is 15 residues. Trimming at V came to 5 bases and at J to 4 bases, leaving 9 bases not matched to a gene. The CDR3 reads CASSQRKGAADTQYF. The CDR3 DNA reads TGTGCCAGCAGTCAACGTAAGGGGGCGGCAGATACGCAGTATTTT.

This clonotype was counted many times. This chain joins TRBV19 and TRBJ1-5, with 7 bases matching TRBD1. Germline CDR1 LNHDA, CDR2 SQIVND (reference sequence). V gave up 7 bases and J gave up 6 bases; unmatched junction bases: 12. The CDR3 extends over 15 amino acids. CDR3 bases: TGTGCCAGTACTACCCTGGCCGGACAGGCTCAGCCCCAGCATTTT. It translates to CASTTLAGQAQPQHF. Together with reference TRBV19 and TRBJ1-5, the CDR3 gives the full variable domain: DGGITQSPKYLFRKEGQNVTLSCEQNLNHDAMYWYRQDPGQGLRLIYYSQIVNDFQKGDIAEGYSVSREKKESFPLTVTSAQKNPTAFYLCASTTLAGQAQPQHFGDGTRLSIL.

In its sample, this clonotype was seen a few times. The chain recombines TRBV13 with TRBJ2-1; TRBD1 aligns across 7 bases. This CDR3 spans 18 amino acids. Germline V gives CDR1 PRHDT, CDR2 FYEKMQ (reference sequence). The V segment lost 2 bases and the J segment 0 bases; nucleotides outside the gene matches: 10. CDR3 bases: TGTGCCAGCAGCTTATTTACTGGGACAGCGAGCTCCTACAATGAGCAGTTCTTC. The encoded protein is CASSLFTGTASSYNEQFF.

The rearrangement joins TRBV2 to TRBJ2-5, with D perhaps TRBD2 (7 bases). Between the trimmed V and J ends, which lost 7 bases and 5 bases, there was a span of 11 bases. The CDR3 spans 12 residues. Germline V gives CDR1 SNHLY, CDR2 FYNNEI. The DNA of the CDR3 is TGTGCCAGCAACGGGGGGCTCGAGACCCAGTACTTC. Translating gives CASNGGLETQYF. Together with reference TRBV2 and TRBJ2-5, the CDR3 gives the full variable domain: EPEVTQTPSHQVTQMGQEVILRCVPISNHLYFYWYRQILGQKVEFLVSFYNNEISEKSEIFDDQFSVERPDGSNFTLKIRSTKLEDSAMYFCASNGGLETQYFGPGTRLLVL.

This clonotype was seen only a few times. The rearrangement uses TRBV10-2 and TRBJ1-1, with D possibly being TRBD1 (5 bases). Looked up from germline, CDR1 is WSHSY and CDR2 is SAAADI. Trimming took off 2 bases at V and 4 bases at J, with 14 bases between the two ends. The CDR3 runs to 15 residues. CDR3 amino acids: CASSETPGGVTEAFF. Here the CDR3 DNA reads TGCGCCAGCAGTGAGACCCCTGGGGGGGTCACTGAAGCTTTCTTT.

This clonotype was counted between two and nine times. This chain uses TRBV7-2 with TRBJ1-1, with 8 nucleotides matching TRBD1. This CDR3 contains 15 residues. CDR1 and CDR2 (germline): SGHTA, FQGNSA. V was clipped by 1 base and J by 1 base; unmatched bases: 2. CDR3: CASSLGTGGNTEAFF. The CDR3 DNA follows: TGTGCCAGCAGCTTAGGCACAGGGGGGAACACTGAAGCTTTCTTT.

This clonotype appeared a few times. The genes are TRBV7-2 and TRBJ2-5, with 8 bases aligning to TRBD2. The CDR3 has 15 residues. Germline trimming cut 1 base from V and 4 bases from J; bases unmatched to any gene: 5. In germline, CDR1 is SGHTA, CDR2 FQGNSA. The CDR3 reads CASSLDGTRVETQYF. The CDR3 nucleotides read TGTGCCAGCAGCTTAGACGGGACTAGGGTAGAGACCCAGTACTTC.

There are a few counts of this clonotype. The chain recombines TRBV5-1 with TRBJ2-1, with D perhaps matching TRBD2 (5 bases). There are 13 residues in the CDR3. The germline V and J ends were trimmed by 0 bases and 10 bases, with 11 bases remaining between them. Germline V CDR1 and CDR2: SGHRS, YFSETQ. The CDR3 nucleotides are TGCGCCAGCAGCTTGGAGAGGGTAGGGGAGCAGTTCTTC. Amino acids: CASSLERVGEQFF.